Sequencing of this T cell receptor (beta chain) was carried out in a study of Ad26.COV2.S vaccination and SARS-CoV-2 variants. Treatment reported: over 15 received Ad26.COV2.S at low or high dose, single or two shots; about five received placebo; per-sample allocation not given. Day 63 following the first vaccine or placebo injection was when the samples were taken. Assay used: immunoSEQ multiplex PCR; TCRdb lists only in-frame clones, some missing. The sample records approximately 460,000 clones, roughly 87% being singletons. Deletions cut 5 bases from V and 1 base from J, with 15 bases between. The CDR3 covers 16 residues. Germline V gives CDR1 SGHVS, CDR2 FQNEAQ.

The clonotype was recovered from a person aged 18 to 59 who received the Ad26.COV2.S COVID-19 vaccine or a placebo. The sequences come from peripheral blood, collected in a trial of Ad26.COV2.S vaccine versus placebo. The chain joins TRBV7-8 to TRBJ2-1, with D perhaps matching TRBD1 or TRBD2 (6 bases each). The CDR3 here is CASSPPGAPSYNEQFF. The CDR3 DNA follows: TGTGCCAGCAGCCCACCGGGGGCCCCTTCCTACAATGAGCAGTTCTTC.